This T cell receptor (beta chain) was documented in a study of T-cell reconstitution after alpha-beta-depleted transplantation in children. The library targeted TCRbeta and was prepared with unique molecular identifiers. TCRdb used MiXCR to reprocess the PCR reads, holding one entry per CDR3 protein. The table includes some 180,000 distinct CDR3 sequences, 6.6% detected once. Germline V gene lookup returns CDR1 SGHTA and CDR2 FQGNSA. The CDR3 has 13 amino acids. Trimming removed 1 base from V and 2 bases from J, with 5 bases in between. The table lists this clonotype with many counts. Sequencing was performed on PBMCs, taken before TCRalphabeta/CD19-depleted stem cell transplant. The source of this sequence is a boy younger than 10 with acute lymphoblastic leukemia, due to receive a stem cell transplant. The V gene is TRBV7-2, the J gene TRBJ2-5; D call uncertain. The CDR3 reads CASSLEFQETQYF. CDR3 DNA: TGTGCCAGCAGCTTAGAATTTCAAGAGACCCAGTACTTC.